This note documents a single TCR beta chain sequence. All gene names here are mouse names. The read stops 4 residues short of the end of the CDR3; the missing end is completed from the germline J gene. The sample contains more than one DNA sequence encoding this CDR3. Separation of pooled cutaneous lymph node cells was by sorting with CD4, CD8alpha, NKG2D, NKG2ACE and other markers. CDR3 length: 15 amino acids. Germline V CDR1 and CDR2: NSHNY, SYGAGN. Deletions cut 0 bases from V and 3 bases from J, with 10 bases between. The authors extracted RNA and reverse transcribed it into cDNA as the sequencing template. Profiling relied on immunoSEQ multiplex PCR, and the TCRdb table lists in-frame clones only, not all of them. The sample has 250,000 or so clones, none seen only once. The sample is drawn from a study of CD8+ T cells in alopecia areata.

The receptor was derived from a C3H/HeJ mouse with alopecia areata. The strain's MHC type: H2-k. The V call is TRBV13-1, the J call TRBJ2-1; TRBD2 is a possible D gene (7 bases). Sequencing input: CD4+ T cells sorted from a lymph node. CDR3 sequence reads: CASSDEGGGYAEQFF. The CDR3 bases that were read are TGTGCCAGCAGTGATGAGGGGGGGGGCTATGCT.